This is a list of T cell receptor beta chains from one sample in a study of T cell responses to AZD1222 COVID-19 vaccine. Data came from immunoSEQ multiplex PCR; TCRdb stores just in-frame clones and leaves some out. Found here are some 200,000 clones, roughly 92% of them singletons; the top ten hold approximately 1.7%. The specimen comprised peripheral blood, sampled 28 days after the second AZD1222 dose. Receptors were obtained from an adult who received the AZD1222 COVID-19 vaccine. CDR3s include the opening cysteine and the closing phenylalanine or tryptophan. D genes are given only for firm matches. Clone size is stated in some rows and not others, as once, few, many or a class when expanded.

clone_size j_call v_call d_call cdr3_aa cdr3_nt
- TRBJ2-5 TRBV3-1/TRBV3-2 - CASSQLGETQYF TGTGCCAGCAGCCAACTGGGGGAGACCCAGTACTTC
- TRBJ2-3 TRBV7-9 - CASTPRQGNSRTDTQYF TGTGCCAGCACCCCTCGCCAGGGGAATTCACGCACAGATACGCAGTATTTT
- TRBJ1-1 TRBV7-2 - CASSLDSSGVTEAFF TGTGCCAGCAGCTTAGATTCCTCGGGTGTCACTGAAGCTTTCTTT
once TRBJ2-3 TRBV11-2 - CASSSTTRDF TGTGCCAGCAGCTCGACGACCCGAGATTTT
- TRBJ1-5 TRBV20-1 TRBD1 CSASRPGGGQPQHF TGCAGTGCTAGTAGACCAGGGGGCGGACAGCCCCAGCATTTT
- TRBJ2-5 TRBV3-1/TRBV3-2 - CASSQDPAGPGGTQYF TGTGCCAGCAGCCAAGATCCGGCGGGGCCCGGAGGGACCCAGTACTTC
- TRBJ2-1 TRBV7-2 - CASSPLASSGQFF TGTGCCAGCAGCCCCCTAGCCTCCTCGGGGCAGTTCTTC
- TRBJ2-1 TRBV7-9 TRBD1 CASSLVSGGNEQFF TGTGCCAGCAGCTTAGTTTCAGGGGGCAATGAGCAGTTCTTC
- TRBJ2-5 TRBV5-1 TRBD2 CASSLGLAVQETQYF TGCGCCAGCAGCTTGGGACTAGCGGTCCAAGAGACCCAGTACTTC
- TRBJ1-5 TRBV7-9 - CASSSQQNQPQHF TGTGCCAGCAGCTCTCAACAGAATCAGCCCCAGCATTTT
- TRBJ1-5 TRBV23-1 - CAYFIEKGGLNQPQHF TGCGCCTACTTTATCGAGAAGGGAGGCCTCAATCAGCCCCAGCATTTT
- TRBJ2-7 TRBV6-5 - CASSSGEKLYEQYF TGTGCCAGCTCATCCGGGGAAAAACTCTACGAGCAGTACTTC
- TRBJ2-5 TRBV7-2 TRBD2 CASSPGLAGGQETQYF TGTGCCAGCAGCCCGGGACTAGCGGGGGGGCAAGAGACCCAGTACTTC
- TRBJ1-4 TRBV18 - CASSPRQEEKLFF TGTGCCAGCTCACCACGTCAGGAGGAAAAACTGTTTTTT
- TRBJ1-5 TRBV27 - CASSLVAFQPQHF TGTGCCAGCAGTTTAGTGGCTTTCCAGCCCCAGCATTTT
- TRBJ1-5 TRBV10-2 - CASSSGDRGNQPQHF TGCGCCAGCAGTTCAGGGGATAGGGGCAATCAGCCCCAGCATTTT
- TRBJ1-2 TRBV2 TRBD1 CASRGSTGGGGYTF TGTGCCAGCAGAGGTTCGACAGGGGGTGGAGGCTACACCTTC
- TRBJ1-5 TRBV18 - CASSLDRDQPQHF TGTGCCAGCTCACTTGATCGCGATCAGCCCCAGCATTTT
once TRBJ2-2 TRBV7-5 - CARSQAGRAGTGELFF TGTGCCAGAAGCCAAGCAGGCAGGGCGGGCACCGGGGAGCTGTTTTTT
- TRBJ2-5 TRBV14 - CASSPSLLQETQYF TGTGCCAGCAGCCCATCCCTCCTACAAGAGACCCAGTACTTC
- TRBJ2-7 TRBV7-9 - CASSSGTDEQYF TGTGCCAGCAGCTCGGGGACCGACGAGCAGTACTTC
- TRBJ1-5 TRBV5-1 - CASSLDGAHNQPQHF TGCGCCAGCAGCTTGGACGGGGCCCATAATCAGCCCCAGCATTTT
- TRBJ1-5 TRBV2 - CASSGPAPLNQPQHF TGTGCCAGCAGTGGTCCGGCACCGCTAAATCAGCCCCAGCATTTT
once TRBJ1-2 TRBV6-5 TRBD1 CASSFRQGAGYGYTF TGTGCCAGCAGTTTCAGACAGGGGGCGGGCTATGGCTACACCTTC